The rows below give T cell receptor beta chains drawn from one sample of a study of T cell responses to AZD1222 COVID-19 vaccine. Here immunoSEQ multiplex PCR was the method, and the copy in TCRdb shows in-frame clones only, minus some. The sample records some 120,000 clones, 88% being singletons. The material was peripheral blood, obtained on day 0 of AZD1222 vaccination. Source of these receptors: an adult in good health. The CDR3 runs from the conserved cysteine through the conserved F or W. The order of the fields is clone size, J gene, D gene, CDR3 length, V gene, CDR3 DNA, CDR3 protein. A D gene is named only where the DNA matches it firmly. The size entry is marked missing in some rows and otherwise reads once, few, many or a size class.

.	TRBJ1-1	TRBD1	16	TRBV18	TGTGCCAGCTCACCCCGACAGGGGAGAGTAGACACTGAAGCTTTCTTT	CASSPRQGRVDTEAFF
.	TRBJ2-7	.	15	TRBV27	TGTGCCAGCAGTTTAGATCCGGCAACTCACTACGAGCAGTACTTC	CASSLDPATHYEQYF
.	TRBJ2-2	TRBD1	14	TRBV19	TGTGCCAGTAGTAACAGGGGACGATCCGGGGAGCTGTTTTTT	CASSNRGRSGELFF
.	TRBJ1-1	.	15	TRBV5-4	TGTGCCAGCAGTTCTGAAACAGGGCTGAACACTGAAGCTTTCTTT	CASSSETGLNTEAFF
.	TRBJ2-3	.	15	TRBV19	TGTGCCAGTAGTCACCCCACTGGGAGCACAGATACGCAGTATTTT	CASSHPTGSTDTQYF
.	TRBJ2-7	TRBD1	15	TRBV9	TGTGCCAGCAGCGGGGACAGGGTCGGATCCTACGAGCAGTACTTC	CASSGDRVGSYEQYF
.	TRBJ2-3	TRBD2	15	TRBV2	TGTGCCAGCAGTGGAACCGGGGGGGACACAGATACGCAGTATTTT	CASSGTGGDTDTQYF
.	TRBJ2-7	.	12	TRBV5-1	TGCGCCAGCAGCGAGGCCGGCTACGAGCAGTACTTC	CASSEAGYEQYF
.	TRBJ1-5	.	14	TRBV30	TGTGCCTGGAGCCCGAATTATAGCAATCAGCCCCAGCATTTT	CAWSPNYSNQPQHF
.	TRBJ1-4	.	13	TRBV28	TGTGCCAGCAGTTGGGGCCTTGATGAAAAACTGTTTTTT	CASSWGLDEKLFF
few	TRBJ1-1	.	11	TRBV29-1	TGCAGCGTAGGTGGGCACACTGAAGCTTTCTTT	CSVGGHTEAFF
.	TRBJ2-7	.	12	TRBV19	TGTGCCAGTAGGGAACAGGGCTACGAGCAGTACTTC	CASREQGYEQYF
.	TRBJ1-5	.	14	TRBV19	TGTGCCAGTAGTATATGGGGTTCCAATCAGCCCCAGCATTTT	CASSIWGSNQPQHF
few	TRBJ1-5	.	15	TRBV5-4	TGTGCCAGCAGCGCGAGCCGGGGCCGCAATCAGCCCCAGCATTTT	CASSASRGRNQPQHF
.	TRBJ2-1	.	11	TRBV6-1	TGTGCCAGCAGTGATTTCGATGAGCAGTTCTTC	CASSDFDEQFF
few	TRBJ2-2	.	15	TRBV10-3	TGTGCCATCAGTGAAGCAGGCGGGAACACCGGGGAGCTGTTTTTT	CAISEAGGNTGELFF
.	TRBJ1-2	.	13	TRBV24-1	TGTGCCACCAGTGAAGGACGGAACTATGGCTACACCTTC	CATSEGRNYGYTF
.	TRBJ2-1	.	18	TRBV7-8	TGTGCCAGCAGCTTACTCAGGGGGGCGGAGAGCTCCTACAATGAGCAGTTCTTC	CASSLLRGAESSYNEQFF
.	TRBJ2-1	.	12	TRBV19	TGTGCCAGCGCTCCAAACTACAATGAGCAGTTCTTC	CASAPNYNEQFF
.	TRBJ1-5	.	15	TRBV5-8	TGTGCCAGCAGCTTTCAGGTCTTGTCTAATCAGCCCCAGCATTTT	CASSFQVLSNQPQHF
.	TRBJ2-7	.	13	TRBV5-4	TGTGCCAGCAGCTCAGGGGGAGGGTACGAGCAGTACTTC	CASSSGGGYEQYF
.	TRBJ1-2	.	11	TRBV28	TGTGCCGGGAAGGGTAACTATGGCTACACCTTC	CAGKGNYGYTF